This TCR beta chain derives from a study of CD8+CD57+ T cells in acquired aplastic anemia. Study summary: The study obtained an average of 3.2 ug of DNA from sorted CD4+ and CD8+ cells.

This clonotype appeared many times. Germline CDR1 and CDR2: LNHDA and SQIVND (reference sequence). Trimming removed 1 base from V and 0 bases from J, with 16 bases in between. The CDR3 loop spans 18 amino acids. Patients included in sequencing had previously demonstrated CD8+CD57+ cell expansion by flow cytometry. Severe acquired aplastic anemia was the diagnosis recorded for all patients. Patients had undergone no therapy by the time their blood was sampled. Genomic DNA, serving as template, underwent TCR beta VDJ and CDR3 profiling. A single record per CDR3 protein comes from TCRdb applying MiXCR to the reads. The table records 250,000 to 300,000 distinct CDR3 sequences, approximately 57% of them present only once.

The sequence was collected from a human donor with aplastic anemia. The chain links TRBV19 to TRBJ2-1; no firm D call. Sequencing was done on a sample of sorted CD4+, CD8+, or CD8+CD57+ T cells (not recorded which) from PBMCs. CDR3 region: CASSIGFPGRGSYNEQFF. The DNA of the CDR3 is TGTGCCAGTAGTATAGGTTTCCCGGGCCGCGGCTCCTACAATGAGCAGTTCTTC.